These 28 T cell receptor beta chains originate from one sample sequenced in a study of blood T cell repertoires in COVID-19. The data were produced by immunoSEQ multiplex PCR, yet TCRdb's version contains in-frame clones alone and is incomplete. This sample carries some 220,000 clones, approximately 81% of them seen once, and the ten largest clones take 2.9%. The material sequenced was peripheral blood. The source of these receptors is a man aged 50-59 years who had recovered from COVID-19.

The chain employs TRBV13 and TRBJ2-3; D is ambiguous. The CDR3 extends over 12 amino acids. The germline gives CDR1 PRHDT, CDR2 FYEKMQ (reference sequence). The germline V and J ends were trimmed by 6 bases and 4 bases, with 8 bases remaining between them. CDR3 in amino acids: CASRLHADTQYF. CDR3 nucleotide sequence: TGTGCCAGCAGACTACATGCAGATACGCAGTATTTT.

This clone was seen a single time. V gene TRBV6-8 combines with J gene TRBJ1-4, with D perhaps matching TRBD1 (5 bases). V was cut by 0 bases and J by 7 bases, with 12 bases left in between. CDR1 MNHGY and CDR2 SAAAGT come from the germline V gene. The CDR3 extends over 15 amino acids. The CDR3 nucleotides read TGTGCCAGCAGTTACTCGCCAGGGTGGGGTGAAAAACTGTTTTTT. It yields the protein CASSYSPGWGEKLFF.

With respect to this clone: Distinct nucleotide sequences in the sample also encode this CDR3. V gene TRBV19 combines with J gene TRBJ2-7; 7 bases fit TRBD2. V shed 6 bases, J shed 0 bases, and the junction held 5 bases outside the gene matches. Germline V CDR1 and CDR2: LNHDA, SQIVND (reference sequence). The CDR3 spans 14 residues. DNA for the CDR3: TGTGCCAGTAGATCTAGCGGATCCTCCTACGAGCAGTACTTC. This sequence encodes CASRSSGSSYEQYF. The full variable domain, with the rest looked up from reference TRBV19 and TRBJ2-7, is DGGITQSPKYLFRKEGQNVTLSCEQNLNHDAMYWYRQDPGQGLRLIYYSQIVNDFQKGDIAEGYSVSREKKESFPLTVTSAQKNPTAFYLCASRSSGSSYEQYFGPGTRLTVT.

The V call is TRBV28, the J call TRBJ1-5; D may be TRBD1 (5 bases). Trimming stripped 4 bases from V and 3 bases from J, with 13 bases between. There are 15 residues in the CDR3. Germline V CDR1 and CDR2: MDHEN, SYDVKM. CDR3 amino acids: CASSWPGLVNQPQHF. The DNA for the CDR3 is TGTGCCAGCAGTTGGCCGGGACTGGTCAATCAGCCCCAGCATTTT. Full variable domain (remainder filled in from reference TRBV28 and TRBJ1-5): DVKVTQSSRYLVKRTGEKVFLECVQDMDHENMFWYRQDPGLGLRLIYFSYDVKMKEKGDIPEGYSVSREKKERFSLILESASTNQTSMYLCASSWPGLVNQPQHFGDGTRLSIL.

DNA for the CDR3: TGTGCCAGCAGTGTAGACGGGCAAGAGACCCAGTACTTC. This codes for CASSVDGQETQYF. The chain links TRBV2 to TRBJ2-5, with D uncertain. The CDR3 is 13 residues long. CDR1 and CDR2 (germline): SNHLY, FYNNEI. The V and J ends lost 4 bases and 2 bases respectively, with 8 bases between them.

The chain joins TRBV5-6 to TRBJ1-6; no clear D gene. This CDR3 contains 14 residues. Deletions cut 2 bases from V and 7 bases from J, with 10 bases between. CDR1 and CDR2 (germline): SGHDT, YYEEEE. The CDR3 loop is CASSFTGRNSPLHF. The CDR3 bases are TGTGCCAGCAGCTTCACCGGTCGGAATTCACCCCTCCACTTT.

The J gene is TRBJ2-7, the V gene TRBV27, with 7 bases identical to TRBD1. Germline V gives CDR1 MNHEY, CDR2 SMNVEV (reference sequence). This CDR3 comprises 14 residues. V lost 5 bases, J lost 4 bases, and 8 bases stayed unmatched. The DNA for the CDR3 is TGTGCCAGCAGTGACAGGGAGAAACTATACGAGCAGTACTTC. Its translation is CASSDREKLYEQYF.

In this sample, this clone turned up once. This chain joins TRBV3-1 (or the pseudogene TRBV3-2) and TRBJ2-1, with a possible D match to TRBD2 (6 bases). Trimming cost V 4 bases and J 4 bases, with 14 bases left between them. Looked up from germline, CDR1 is LGHDT and CDR2 is YNNKEL (reference sequence). The CDR3 is 15 amino acids. CDR3 amino acids: CASSRGTLPYNEQFF. DNA of the CDR3: TGTGCCAGCAGCCGGGGGACTCTACCATACAATGAGCAGTTCTTC.

The genes are TRBV5-1 and TRBJ2-1; 12 nucleotides align to TRBD1. This CDR3 contains 15 residues. J lost 8 bases, V lost 3 bases, and 6 bases had no gene match. Per the germline V gene, CDR1 is SGHRS and CDR2 is YFSETQ. The CDR3: CASSSGDRGLDEQFF. The CDR3 DNA reads as TGCGCCAGCAGCTCGGGGGACAGGGGGCTCGATGAGCAGTTCTTC. The whole variable domain, filled in from reference TRBV5-1 and TRBJ2-1, reads KAGVTQTPRYLIKTRGQQVTLSCSPISGHRSVSWYQQTPGQGLQFLFEYFSETQRNKGNFPGRFSGRQFSNSRSEMNVSTLELGDSALYLCASSSGDRGLDEQFFGPGTRLTVL.

This clone was counted between two and nine times. This chain uses TRBV27 with TRBJ2-7; 7 nucleotides align to TRBD2. Germline CDR1 MNHEY, CDR2 SMNVEV (reference sequence). The V and J ends lost 7 bases and 6 bases, in that order; junction bases with no gene match: 15. The CDR3 totals 15 residues. CDR3 in DNA: TGTGCCAGCAATCCCCTTCCTAACGGGGGGAGCGAGCAGTACTTC. Its translation: CASNPLPNGGSEQYF.

This clone was observed at least ten times. The chain recombines TRBV24-1 with TRBJ2-7; D might be TRBD1 (5 bases). This CDR3 has 12 amino acids. V lost 4 bases to trimming and J lost 8 bases, with 11 bases between them. Germline-derived CDR1 and CDR2 are KGHDR and SFDVKD. CDR3 sequence: CATSDPDKKQYF. In nucleotides, the CDR3 is TGTGCCACCAGTGACCCGGACAAAAAGCAGTACTTC.

V is TRBV27 and J is TRBJ2-7; 8 nucleotides line up with TRBD2. This CDR3 is 13 amino acids long. V lost 5 bases, J lost 4 bases, and 4 bases stayed unmatched. CDR1 and CDR2 from the germline V gene are MNHEY and SMNVEV (reference sequence). CDR3: CASSHGLAYEQYF. In DNA form, the CDR3 reads TGTGCCAGCAGTCACGGACTAGCTTACGAGCAGTACTTC.

V and J are TRBV5-1 and TRBJ2-5; D might be TRBD2 (6 bases). The ends were cut back, 4 bases at V and 5 bases at J, with 15 bases in the middle. There are 14 residues in the CDR3. In germline, CDR1 is SGHRS, CDR2 YFSETQ. DNA of the CDR3: TGCGCCAGCAGCCCGGGACTTTCCTGGGAGACCCAGTACTTC. Protein: CASSPGLSWETQYF.

A few counts support this clone. V is TRBV19 and J is TRBJ2-4; tentatively, D is TRBD1 (8 bases). With 7 bases removed from V and 5 bases from J, the gap between germline ends came to 15 bases. CDR1 is LNHDA, CDR2 SQIVND, per germline (reference sequence). The CDR3 spans 14 residues. CDR3 DNA sequence: TGTGCCAGTACTCGGACAGGGAGGGAAAACATTCAGTACTTC. Its translation: CASTRTGRENIQYF.

CDR3 in amino acids: CSASELYYEQYF. CDR3 coding DNA: TGCAGTGCTAGTGAACTATACTACGAGCAGTACTTC. This chain joins TRBV20-1 and TRBJ2-7; D uncertain. V lost 3 bases, J lost 3 bases, and 9 bases lay in between. CDR1 and CDR2 from the germline V gene are DFQATT and SNEGSKA (reference sequence). CDR3 length equals 12 residues.

J is TRBJ2-7 and V is TRBV6-2 or TRBV6-3; 13 bases are shared with TRBD2. CDR1 and CDR2 from the germline V gene are MNHEY and SVGEGT. Germline trimming cut 6 bases from V and 5 bases from J; bases unmatched to any gene: 7. The CDR3 contains 15 residues. The CDR3 DNA reads as TGTGCCAGCAGCCCTGGACTAGCGGGAGTCCACGAGCAGTACTTC. It yields the protein CASSPGLAGVHEQYF.

In its sample, this clone was seen a few times. The V gene is TRBV28, the J gene TRBJ2-7; TRBD2 agrees at 7 bases. The CDR3 length is 13 residues. Germline CDR1 is MDHEN and CDR2 is SYDVKM. V dropped 3 bases and J dropped 5; count of bases not matched to a gene: 4. For the CDR3, the DNA is TGTGCCAGCAGTTTGCGGGGGACCGACGAGCAGTACTTC. Its translation is CASSLRGTDEQYF. Looking up the rest from reference TRBV28 and TRBJ2-7 gives the full variable domain: DVKVTQSSRYLVKRTGEKVFLECVQDMDHENMFWYRQDPGLGLRLIYFSYDVKMKEKGDIPEGYSVSREKKERFSLILESASTNQTSMYLCASSLRGTDEQYFGPGTRLTVT.

The rearrangement uses TRBV27 and TRBJ1-5, with D possibly being TRBD1 (6 bases). The CDR3 is 15 residues long. CDR1 is MNHEY, CDR2 SMNVEV, per germline (reference sequence). The V gene lost 3 bases and the J gene lost 4 bases, with 13 bases spanning the gap. CDR3 sequence: CASSLIGTPNQPQHF. In DNA form, the CDR3 reads TGTGCCAGCAGTTTGATTGGGACACCTAATCAGCCCCAGCATTTT.

The J gene is TRBJ2-7, the V gene TRBV5-1; 8 bases align to TRBD2. The CDR3 runs to 13 residues. V trimming: 4 bases; J trimming: 6 bases; junction bases outside the gene matches: 6. Germline CDR1 reads SGHRS; CDR2 reads YFSETQ. The CDR3 loop reads CASSPPGGREQYF. The CDR3 DNA is TGCGCCAGCAGCCCCCCGGGAGGGCGCGAGCAGTACTTC.

This sequence joins TRBV18 and TRBJ2-1, with 11 bases aligning to TRBD2. The CDR3 has 16 amino acids. V shed 2 bases, J shed 4 bases, and the junction held 4 bases outside the gene matches. Germline V gene lookup returns CDR1 KGHSH and CDR2 LQKENI. The CDR3 spells CASSPAGTSGYNEQFF. The CDR3, as DNA: TGTGCCAGCTCACCAGCCGGGACTAGCGGTTACAATGAGCAGTTCTTC.

The chain carries TRBV6-5 and TRBJ2-6; weak D call: TRBD1 (5 bases). Germline CDR1 is MNHEY and CDR2 is SVGAGI. The germline V and J ends were trimmed by 5 bases and 1 base, with 9 bases remaining between them. The CDR3 is made up of 15 amino acids. The CDR3 sequence: CASSPGISGANVLTF. The CDR3 nucleotides are TGTGCCAGCAGTCCAGGGATATCTGGGGCCAACGTCCTGACTTTC.

V and J are TRBV7-9 and TRBJ1-4; the D is unclear. V lost 5 bases, J lost 6 bases, and 7 bases lay in between. Per germline, CDR1 SEHNR and CDR2 FQNEAQ (reference sequence). CDR3 length: 12 amino acids. CDR3 sequence: CASSPPDEKLFF. The CDR3 region has the DNA TGTGCCAGCAGCCCACCGGATGAAAAACTGTTTTTT.

The chain recombines TRBV21-1 with TRBJ2-3; the listed D gene, TRBD2, was not tested against the DNA. TRBV21-1 is shown as a pseudogene. CDR3 size: 19 residues. The CDR3 DNA sequence: TGTGCCAGCAGCTCAAGAGGGACTAGCGGGAGGGTCAGGACAGATACGCAGTATTTT. Residues: CASSSRGTSGRVRTDTQYF.

This chain uses TRBV9 with TRBJ2-7; D is ambiguous. V was shortened by 4 bases and J by 0 bases, with 11 bases between the two germline ends. The germline V gene encodes CDR1 SGDLS and CDR2 YYNGEE. This CDR3 comprises 14 residues. CDR3 amino acids: CASSPREVSYEQYF. CDR3 nucleotides: TGTGCCAGCAGCCCTCGTGAGGTCTCCTACGAGCAGTACTTC.

The V call is TRBV7-2, the J call TRBJ1-5; no firm D call. Germline V gene lookup returns CDR1 SGHTA and CDR2 FQGNSA. The CDR3 runs to 14 residues. Deletions cut 2 bases from V and 2 bases from J, with 7 bases between. CDR3 amino acids: CASSLYPGNQPQHF. CDR3 DNA sequence: TGTGCCAGCAGCTTATACCCAGGCAATCAGCCCCAGCATTTT.

The J gene is TRBJ2-1, the V gene TRBV27, with a tentative D call TRBD2 (7 bases). The CDR3 extends over 15 amino acids. CDR1 is MNHEY, CDR2 SMNVEV, per germline (reference sequence). Deletions cut 8 bases from V and 0 bases from J, with 14 bases between. The CDR3 loop is CASGGGGSSYNEQFF. The CDR3 DNA sequence: TGTGCCAGCGGGGGGGGCGGGAGCTCCTACAATGAGCAGTTCTTC.

This chain joins TRBV5-5 and TRBJ1-1; possible D gene TRBD1, 5 bases. The ends were cut back, 4 bases at V and 4 bases at J, with 11 bases in the middle. CDR1 is SGHKS, CDR2 YYEKEE, per germline (reference sequence). This CDR3 contains 13 residues. The CDR3 here is CASSPGEGTEAFF. The CDR3 DNA follows: TGTGCCAGCAGCCCGGGGGAGGGCACTGAAGCTTTCTTT.

The CDR3 reads CASSLGGVATGELFF. The CDR3, as DNA: TGTGCCAGCAGTTTAGGGGGGGTAGCCACCGGGGAGCTGTTTTTT. This chain connects TRBV28 to TRBJ2-2; 7 bases align to TRBD2. Germline CDR1 reads MDHEN; CDR2 reads SYDVKM. This CDR3 is built from 15 residues. The junction had 4 bases not matched to a gene; V was cut back by 2 bases and J by 4 bases.